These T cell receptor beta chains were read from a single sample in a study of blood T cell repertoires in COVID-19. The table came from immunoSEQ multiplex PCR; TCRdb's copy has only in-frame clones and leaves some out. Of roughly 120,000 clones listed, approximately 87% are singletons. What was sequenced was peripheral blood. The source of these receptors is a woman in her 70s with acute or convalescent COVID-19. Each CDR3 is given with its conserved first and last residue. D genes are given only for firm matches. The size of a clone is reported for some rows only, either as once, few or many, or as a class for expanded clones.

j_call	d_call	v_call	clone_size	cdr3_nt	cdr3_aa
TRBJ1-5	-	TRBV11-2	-	TGTGCCAGCAGCGCCCTCGGGGGAGATCAGCCCCAGCATTTT	CASSALGGDQPQHF
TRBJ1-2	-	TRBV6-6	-	TGTGCCAGCGCTACTTCGCGGGGTAACTATGGCTACACCTTC	CASATSRGNYGYTF
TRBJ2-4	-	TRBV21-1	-	TGTGCCAGCAGCATGAGACTAGCGGGTGCAAAACTAGCCAAAAACATTCAGTACTTC	CASSMRLAGAKLAKNIQYF
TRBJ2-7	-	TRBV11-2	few	TGTGCCAGCAGCCAGGGACTCTACGAGCAGTACTTC	CASSQGLYEQYF
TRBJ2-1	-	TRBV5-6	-	TGTGCCAGCAGCACGACAGATTACAATGAGCAGTTCTTC	CASSTTDYNEQFF
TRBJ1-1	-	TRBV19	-	TGTGCCAGTAGTACCACCGGGGGAGGCTCTGAAGCTTTCTTT	CASSTTGGGSEAFF
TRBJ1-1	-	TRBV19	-	TGTGCCAGTAGTATAGCCCAGGGCCGGAACACTGAAGCTTTCTTT	CASSIAQGRNTEAFF
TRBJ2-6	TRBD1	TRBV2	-	TGTGCCAGCATGGGACAGGGGAACTCTGGGGCCAACGTCCTGACTTTC	CASMGQGNSGANVLTF
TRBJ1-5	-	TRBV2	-	TGTGCCAGCAGTATCAGACCGTCAGGGCCGAATCAGCCCCAGCATTTT	CASSIRPSGPNQPQHF
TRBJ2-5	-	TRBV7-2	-	TGTGCCAGCAGCTTACGACTGAAGAAGGATATGCCAAAAGAGGAGACCCAGTACTTC	CASSLRLKKDMPKEETQYF
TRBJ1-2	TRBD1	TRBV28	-	TGTGCCAGCAGTTCGGGGGGGGGACAGGGTCTCTATGGCTACACCTTC	CASSSGGGQGLYGYTF
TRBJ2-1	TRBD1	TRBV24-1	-	TGTGCCACCAGTGACCGACGCAGGGGGCCCCACAATGAGCAGTTCTTC	CATSDRRRGPHNEQFF
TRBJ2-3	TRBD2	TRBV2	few	TGTGCCAGCTCTGGACCGGGACTAGCCACAGATACGCAGTATTTT	CASSGPGLATDTQYF
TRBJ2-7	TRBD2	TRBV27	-	TGTGCCAGCTCTTCCGTGACTAGCGGGGGCCCTAGCTCCTACGAGCAGTACTTC	CASSSVTSGGPSSYEQYF
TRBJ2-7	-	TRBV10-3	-	TGTGCCATCAGTGAGCGGGACATAGGGAACGAGCAGTACTTC	CAISERDIGNEQYF
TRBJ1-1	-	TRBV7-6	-	TGTGCCAGCAGCCAAGGACAGTACACTGAAGCTTTCTTT	CASSQGQYTEAFF
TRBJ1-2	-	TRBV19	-	TGTGCCAGTAATTCAGGCCTATATGGCTACACCTTC	CASNSGLYGYTF
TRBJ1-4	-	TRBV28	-	TGTGCCAGCAGCGCCATATCCGGGATTCGCACTAATGAAAAACTGTTTTTT	CASSAISGIRTNEKLFF
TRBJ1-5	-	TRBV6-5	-	TGTGCCAGCAGTTCCGGGAGGGCCTCGCAGCCCCAGCATTTT	CASSSGRASQPQHF
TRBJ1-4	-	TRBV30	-	TGTGCCTGCCGGGAGACTGCAACTAATGAAAAACTGTTTTTT	CACRETATNEKLFF
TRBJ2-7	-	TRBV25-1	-	TGTGCCAGCCGACCCACAGGAGTTAGCGAGCAGTACTTC	CASRPTGVSEQYF
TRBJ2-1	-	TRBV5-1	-	TGCGCCAGCAGCTTGGGGGCTAGCGCGCACAATGAGCAGTTCTTC	CASSLGASAHNEQFF
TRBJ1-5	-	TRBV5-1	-	TGCGCCAGCAGCTTGGGAGGGCCAGATCAGCCCCAGCATTTT	CASSLGGPDQPQHF
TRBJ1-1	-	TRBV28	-	TGTGCCAGCTCCCCTCCCGAGGGAATGAACACTGAAGCTTTCTTT	CASSPPEGMNTEAFF
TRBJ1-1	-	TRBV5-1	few	TGCGCCAGCAGCTTGTTGGGGCAGGGAGGAATTGAAGCTTTCTTT	CASSLLGQGGIEAFF
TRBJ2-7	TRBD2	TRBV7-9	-	TGTGCCAGCAGCCGGGGACTAGCGGGGGTCAGCTCCTACGAGCAGTACTTC	CASSRGLAGVSSYEQYF
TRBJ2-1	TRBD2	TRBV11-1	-	TGTGCCAGCAGCTTAGGACTAGCGGGGTACAATGAGCAGTTCTTC	CASSLGLAGYNEQFF
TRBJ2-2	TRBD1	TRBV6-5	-	TGTGCCAGCAGTTACAGACAGGGAAACACCGGGGAGCTGTTTTTT	CASSYRQGNTGELFF
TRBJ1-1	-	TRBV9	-	TGTGCCAGCAGCGTGTTACAGTACACTGAAGCTTTCTTT	CASSVLQYTEAFF
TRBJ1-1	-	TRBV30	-	TGTGCCTGGAGTAGGCAGGCCAACACTGAAGCTTTCTTT	CAWSRQANTEAFF
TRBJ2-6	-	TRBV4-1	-	TGCGCCAGCAGCCACCCAGGGCGCAGCTCTGGGGCCAACGTCCTGACTTTC	CASSHPGRSSGANVLTF
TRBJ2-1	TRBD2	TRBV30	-	TGTGCCTGGAGTTCGGGGGGGCCCCTTTTTGAGCAGTTCTTC	CAWSSGGPLFEQFF
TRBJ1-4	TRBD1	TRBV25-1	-	TGTGCCAGCAGTGACACAGGGGGGAATGAAAAACTGTTTTTT	CASSDTGGNEKLFF
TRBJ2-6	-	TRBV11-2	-	TGTGCCAGCAGCTTAGAAGAGGTGGGCTCTGGGGCCAACGTCCTGACTTTC	CASSLEEVGSGANVLTF
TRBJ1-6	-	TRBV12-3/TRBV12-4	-	TGTGCCAGCAGTTTTGCGGGTACCCTCCACTTT	CASSFAGTLHF